Below, 27 T cell receptor beta chains from the same sample are listed, as sequenced in a study of shared clonotypes between healthy human individuals. Assay used: immunoSEQ multiplex PCR; TCRdb lists only in-frame clones, some missing. The data contain about half a million clones, around 79% of them singletons. Sample: PBMCs. The receptors originated from a woman in her 40s in good health. Some clones in this sample may be carry-over from other donors' samples.

A word on this clone: This sequence is one base from a far larger clone and is likely a read error. J is TRBJ1-1 and V is TRBV13; D is unresolved. This CDR3 comprises 12 residues. V lost 3 bases and J lost 2, with 4 bases in between. CDR1 is PRHDT and CDR2 is FYEKMQ in the germline V gene (reference sequence). CDR3 protein: CASSFLNTEAFF. CDR3 DNA: TGTGCCAGCAGCTTTCTAAACACTGAAGCTTTCTTT.

This sequence joins TRBV2 and TRBJ2-5; 9 bases fit TRBD1. V was pared by 6 bases and J by 7 bases, with 15 bases of the junction left unmatched. This CDR3 is 16 amino acids long. The germline V gene encodes CDR1 SNHLY and CDR2 FYNNEI. The CDR3 sequence is CASRGQGLGMRATQYF. CDR3 sequence (DNA): TGTGCCAGCAGGGGACAGGGACTTGGGATGCGAGCGACCCAGTACTTC.

This clone was detected only a few times. J is TRBJ2-3 and V is TRBV5-4; 7 nucleotides agree with TRBD2. CDR1 SGHNT and CDR2 YYREEE come from the germline V gene (reference sequence). J lost 5 bases, V lost 4 bases, and 19 bases had no gene match. The CDR3 is 18 amino acids. CDR3 bases: TGTGCCAGCAGCCGGGGAGGGCGCAGGGTTATTCGCGAAGATACGCAGTATTTT. Protein sequence: CASSRGGRRVIREDTQYF.

V is TRBV11-1 and J is TRBJ2-7; D not resolved. The CDR3 length is 14 residues. Deletions cut 0 bases from V and 7 bases from J, with 13 bases between. Germline V gene data show CDR1 as SGHAT and CDR2 as FQDESV (reference sequence). CDR3: CASSLAPYAKEQYF. The CDR3 region has the DNA TGTGCCAGCAGCTTAGCGCCGTACGCCAAAGAGCAGTACTTC.

The chain combines TRBV13 with TRBJ2-3; D is uncertain. V lost 7 bases to trimming and J lost 0 bases, with 8 bases between them. The CDR3 length is 13 residues. Germline V gene data show CDR1 as PRHDT and CDR2 as FYEKMQ (reference sequence). CDR3 loop: CASTRTSTDTQYF. For the CDR3, the DNA is TGTGCCAGCACTAGAACTAGCACAGATACGCAGTATTTT.

This rearrangement joins TRBV15 to TRBJ1-6; tentative D call: TRBD1 (5 bases). Germline V gives CDR1 LNHNV, CDR2 YYDKDF (reference sequence). CDR3 size: 15 residues. V was shortened by 5 bases and J by 6 bases, with 14 bases between the two germline ends. CDR3 loop: CATSANRGRNSPLHF. In DNA, the CDR3 is TGTGCCACCAGCGCCAACCGGGGACGTAATTCACCCCTCCACTTT.

This sequence joins TRBV7-9 and TRBJ2-2; 8 positions agree with TRBD1. The germline V gene encodes CDR1 SEHNR and CDR2 FQNEAQ (reference sequence). The ends lost 1 base at V and 5 bases at J; junction bases unmatched: 6. The length of the CDR3 is 16 residues. The CDR3 reads CASSLGQGIYTGELFF. Written as DNA, the CDR3 is TGTGCCAGCAGCTTAGGACAGGGGATTTATACCGGGGAGCTGTTTTTT.

The rearrangement links TRBV7-2 to TRBJ2-7; possible D gene TRBD2, 5 bases. The CDR3 runs to 16 residues. Between the trimmed V and J ends, which lost 1 base and 6 bases, there was a span of 19 bases. Germline values: CDR1 SGHTA, CDR2 FQGNSA. CDR3 loop: CASSLDVGVRRGEQYF. In DNA form, the CDR3 reads TGTGCCAGCAGCTTAGATGTTGGCGTCCGCCGGGGCGAGCAGTACTTC.

V is TRBV30 and J is TRBJ1-1, with a possible D match to TRBD1 (5 bases). Between the trimmed V and J ends, which lost 3 bases and 3 bases, there was a span of 11 bases. Germline values: CDR1 GTSNPN, CDR2 SVGIG (reference sequence). The CDR3 runs to 13 residues. CDR3 bases: TGTGCCTGGAGCCGGCGGGGGGACACTGAAGCTTTCTTT. Translation: CAWSRRGDTEAFF.

This clone was detected only a few times. The CDR3 sequence: CAISESAPGLAGTVNEQFF. The CDR3 nucleotides read TGTGCCATCAGTGAGTCGGCCCCGGGACTAGCGGGAACGGTGAATGAGCAGTTCTTC. The J gene is TRBJ2-1, the V gene TRBV10-3, with TRBD2 matching over 13 bases. Germline V gives CDR1 ENHRY, CDR2 SYGVKD. Germline trimming cut 0 bases from V and 7 bases from J; bases unmatched to any gene: 12. The CDR3 length is 19 residues.

The V call is TRBV5-1, the J call TRBJ1-3, with TRBD1 matching 7 bases. Per germline, CDR1 SGHRS and CDR2 YFSETQ. Losses at the gene ends were 4 bases for V and 4 bases for J; bases not matched to a gene: 17. The CDR3 extends over 18 amino acids. CDR3 amino acids: CASSPRLLTGAYGNTIYF. CDR3 coding DNA: TGCGCCAGCAGCCCACGGTTATTAACAGGGGCGTACGGAAACACCATATATTTT.

The chain carries TRBV6-6 and TRBJ1-5; D uncertain. CDR1 and CDR2 from the germline V gene are MNHNY and SVGAGI (reference sequence). The CDR3 totals 15 residues. Trimming shortened V by 2 bases and J by 5 bases, and 13 bases separated the two germline ends. The CDR3 spells CASSYGQRADQPQHF. The CDR3 DNA follows: TGTGCCAGCAGTTACGGTCAAAGGGCGGATCAGCCCCAGCATTTT.

The J gene is TRBJ2-1, the V gene TRBV10-1, with 10 bases aligning to TRBD2. The V and J ends lost 8 bases and 3 bases, in that order; junction bases with no gene match: 10. CDR1 and CDR2 (germline): WNHNN, SYGVQD (reference sequence). CDR3 length: 16 amino acids. The CDR3 sequence is CASSASSGGNYNEQFF. The DNA of the CDR3 is TGCGCCAGCTCGGCCTCTAGCGGGGGAAACTACAATGAGCAGTTCTTC.

In the case of this clone: Other DNA sequences of this sample code for an identical CDR3. This rearrangement joins TRBV5-1 to TRBJ1-2; TRBD1 is a possible D gene (5 bases). Germline loops: CDR1 SGHRS, CDR2 YFSETQ. The CDR3 extends over 12 amino acids. Deletions cut 1 base from V and 6 bases from J, with 7 bases between. The CDR3 nucleotides are TGCGCCAGCAGCTTGCAGGGAAATGGCTACACCTTC. It translates to CASSLQGNGYTF.

CDR3 in DNA: TGTGCCAGTAGTCCGATCGCCGGGACTCGAGTTAACAATGAGCAGTTCTTC. It encodes CASSPIAGTRVNNEQFF. The chain couples TRBV19 to TRBJ2-1; a weak D match, TRBD2 (6 bases). Trimming stripped 5 bases from V and 5 bases from J, with 22 bases between. CDR3 length equals 17 residues. Germline V gene sequence: CDR1 LNHDA, CDR2 SQIVND (reference sequence).

The J gene is TRBJ2-7, the V gene TRBV5-4, with D unresolved. This CDR3 has 14 residues. Trimming shortened V by 1 base and J by 3 bases, and 11 bases separated the two germline ends. The V gene's germline CDR1 is SGHNT and CDR2 YYREEE (reference sequence). CDR3 DNA sequence: TGTGCCAGCAGCTTGAAGCAGGACCACTACGAGCAGTACTTC. It translates to CASSLKQDHYEQYF.

This chain links TRBV5-1 with TRBJ2-6; unclear D gene. Between the trimmed V and J ends, which lost 1 base and 0 bases, there was a span of 8 bases. This CDR3 has 16 amino acids. Germline CDR1 and CDR2: SGHRS and YFSETQ. CDR3 region: CASSLTTGSGANVLTF. The CDR3, as DNA: TGCGCCAGCAGCTTGACCACTGGCTCTGGGGCCAACGTCCTGACTTTC.

To note about this clone: An end of the junction differs from the germline gene, which may be a read error. The rearrangement links TRBV6-1 to TRBJ2-3; TRBD2 matches 8 bases. The CDR3 has 16 residues. The V gene's germline CDR1 is MNHNS and CDR2 SASEGT. CDR3 amino acids: CASREVAGSGADTQYF. The CDR3 DNA is TGTGCCAGCAGGGAAGTAGCGGGAAGTGGGGCAGATACGCAGTATTTT.

The gene calls are TRBV9 and TRBJ2-3; 10 bases map to TRBD2. CDR1 and CDR2 (germline): SGDLS, YYNGEE. This CDR3 has 17 residues. V lost 3 bases, J lost 2 bases, and 9 bases stayed unmatched. In DNA form, the CDR3 reads TGTGCCAGCAGCGCGACGTCTAGCGGGGGTTCCACAGATACGCAGTATTTT. Translation gives CASSATSSGGSTDTQYF.

The rearrangement uses TRBV7-2 and TRBJ2-7; D gene ambiguous. CDR1 and CDR2 from the germline V gene are SGHTA and FQGNSA. The CDR3 contains 14 residues. V lost 1 base to trimming and J lost 3 bases, with 10 bases between them. CDR3 coding DNA: TGTGCCAGCAGCTTAGGGATATCCGGCTACGAGCAGTACTTC. Its translation is CASSLGISGYEQYF.

The chain joins TRBV28 to TRBJ1-2, with D perhaps TRBD1 (5 bases). The CDR3 runs 17 residues. Between the trimmed V and J ends, which lost 5 bases and 2 bases, there was a span of 21 bases. The germline CDR1 and CDR2 sequences are MDHEN and SYDVKM. CDR3 loop: CASSPTWVGGRNYGYTF. The CDR3 DNA reads as TGTGCCAGCAGTCCCACCTGGGTGGGGGGTAGAAACTATGGCTACACCTTC.

The chain is built from TRBV5-1 and TRBJ2-3; possibly TRBD1 for D (5 bases). There are 13 residues in the CDR3. The ends were cut back, 5 bases at V and 2 bases at J, with 9 bases in the middle. The germline V gene has CDR1 SGHRS and CDR2 YFSETQ. The chain's CDR3 is CASRGRVTDTQYF. The CDR3, as DNA: TGCGCCAGCAGGGGCAGGGTCACAGATACGCAGTATTTT.

This clone has only a few counts. The chain carries TRBV6-4 and TRBJ2-1; D might be TRBD1 or TRBD2, each matching 5 bases. From germline, CDR1 is MRHNA and CDR2 SNTAGT. V was cut by 0 bases and J by 3 bases, with 6 bases left in between. The CDR3 runs to 14 residues. CDR3 sequence reads: CASSDSGDYNEQFF. The CDR3 DNA reads as TGTGCCAGCAGTGACTCGGGGGACTACAATGAGCAGTTCTTC.

The chain combines TRBV6-5 with TRBJ2-1; D may correspond to TRBD1 or TRBD2 (5 bases each). This CDR3 is 13 amino acids long. Trimming cost V 5 bases and J 5 bases, with 10 bases left between them. The germline V gene has CDR1 MNHEY and CDR2 SVGAGI. Written as DNA, the CDR3 is TGTGCCAGCAGTCGGGACCGAGACAATGAGCAGTTCTTC. As protein: CASSRDRDNEQFF.

V usage is TRBV7-2 and J usage is TRBJ2-3; no clear D. Germline CDR1 is SGHTA and CDR2 is FQGNSA. This CDR3 has 13 residues. Trimming cost V 10 bases and J 3 bases, with 14 bases left between them. The DNA for the CDR3 is TGTGCCATCCCCTCCCCTGTTACAGATACGCAGTATTTT. Translated, it gives CAIPSPVTDTQYF.

The chain employs TRBV5-1 and TRBJ2-5, with D perhaps matching TRBD1 (5 bases). Trimming pared 1 base from V and 7 bases from J, leaving 20 bases between. Per germline, CDR1 SGHRS and CDR2 YFSETQ. The CDR3 extends over 16 amino acids. The CDR3 nucleotides are TGCGCCAGCAGCTTGCGAGACAGCGAATTCTTCGCGACCCAGTACTTC. Its translation: CASSLRDSEFFATQYF.

This clone was counted only a few times. The rearrangement links TRBV18 to TRBJ2-5, with 7 positions matching TRBD1. Germline loops: CDR1 KGHSH, CDR2 LQKENI. The junction had 9 bases not matched to a gene; V was cut back by 8 bases and J by 3 bases. The CDR3 spans 14 residues. The CDR3 nucleotides read TGTGCCAGCGCGTCGACAGGGACGGAAGAGACCCAGTACTTC. This gives the protein CASASTGTEETQYF. The entire variable domain, with the rest obtained from reference TRBV18 and TRBJ2-5, is as follows: NAGVMQNPRHLVRRRGQEARLRCSPMKGHSHVYWYRQLPEEGLKFMVYLQKENIIDESGMPKERFSAEFPKEGPSILRIQQVVRGDSAAYFCASASTGTEETQYFGPGTRLLVL.